What follows describes a single T cell receptor (beta chain). Germline V CDR1 and CDR2: SGHRS, YFSETQ. There are 16 residues in the CDR3. Trimming removed 4 bases from V and 3 bases from J, with 19 bases in between. The sample comes from a study of patients and donors after allogeneic stem cell transplantation. TCRdb passed the RT-PCR reads through MiXCR, listing each CDR3 protein once. The sample contains about a million distinct CDR3 sequences, under 20% of which appear only once. The sequence was collected from a human donor who was either an allogeneic HSCT recipient or a stem cell or donor lymphocyte infusion donor (not recorded which). It is not recorded whose cells these are; they may come from a transplant donor. V usage is TRBV5-1 and J usage is TRBJ1-1; possible D gene TRBD1, 6 bases. Source material: blood, either unsorted or a sorted T cell fraction (not recorded which). CDR3 sequence (DNA): TGCGCCAGCAGCCCCGGAACAGGGTGGGCGGACACTGAAGCTTTCTTT. Protein sequence: CASSPGTGWADTEAFF.